The 28 T cell receptor beta chains in this list originate from one sample, sequenced in a study of blood T cell repertoires in COVID-19. The method was immunoSEQ multiplex PCR; TCRdb's version includes in-frame clones alone and lacks a portion of them. The profile shows roughly 69,000 clones, around 86% of them singletons. Sequenced: peripheral blood. The receptor set was obtained from a man between 45 and 60 years old with active COVID-19.

V usage is TRBV18 and J usage is TRBJ1-1; TRBD1 is a possible D gene (5 bases). Trimming took 4 bases from V and 1 from J, leaving 16 bases between them. The V gene's germline CDR1 is KGHSH and CDR2 LQKENI. CDR3 length: 16 amino acids. This chain's CDR3 is CASSLNEAGPNTEAFF. In DNA, the CDR3 is TGTGCCAGCTCACTCAATGAGGCGGGGCCGAACACTGAAGCTTTCTTT.

This clone was seen a few times. The chain uses TRBV7-9 and TRBJ1-1, with D possibly TRBD1 on 6 matching bases. The V end lost 5 bases, the J end lost 5 bases, and 15 bases lay between the germline ends. This CDR3 has 14 residues. Germline loops: CDR1 SEHNR, CDR2 FQNEAQ (reference sequence). DNA for the CDR3: TGTGCCAGCAGCGAAGAGGGGGTGGGAACTGAAGCTTTCTTT. Protein: CASSEEGVGTEAFF.

The rearrangement joins TRBV6-2 or TRBV6-3 to TRBJ2-5; 8 positions agree with TRBD2. The CDR3 has 15 residues. Germline-derived CDR1 and CDR2 are MNHEY and SVGEGT. After removal of 4 bases from V and 4 bases from J, the junction contained 8 bases not matched to a gene. For the CDR3, the DNA is TGTGCCAGCAGTTCTGGTAGCGGGATTGCAGAGACCCAGTACTTC. Its protein is CASSSGSGIAETQYF.

The chain carries TRBV28 and TRBJ1-5; D is perhaps TRBD1 (5 bases). This CDR3 comprises 14 residues. Per germline, CDR1 MDHEN and CDR2 SYDVKM. V was trimmed by 5 bases and J by 4 bases, leaving 12 bases between them. The CDR3 region is CASSTTGLNQPQHF. CDR3 DNA: TGTGCCAGCAGTACTACAGGTTTAAATCAGCCCCAGCATTTT. Together with reference TRBV28 and TRBJ1-5, the CDR3 gives the full variable domain: DVKVTQSSRYLVKRTGEKVFLECVQDMDHENMFWYRQDPGLGLRLIYFSYDVKMKEKGDIPEGYSVSREKKERFSLILESASTNQTSMYLCASSTTGLNQPQHFGDGTRLSIL.

The CDR3 DNA follows: TGTGCCAGCAGTCCAAGGGGACAAGAGACCCAGTACTTC. It yields the protein CASSPRGQETQYF. The genes are TRBV27 and TRBJ2-5, with a weak D call TRBD1 (5 bases). The V gene's germline CDR1 is MNHEY and CDR2 SMNVEV (reference sequence). The V and J ends lost 5 bases and 2 bases respectively, with 9 bases between them. CDR3 size: 13 residues.

This clone was recorded once. V and J are TRBV19 and TRBJ2-3, with D unclear. Trimming pared 0 bases from V and 2 bases from J, leaving 6 bases between. The CDR3 length is 14 residues. Germline V gives CDR1 LNHDA, CDR2 SQIVND (reference sequence). CDR3 coding DNA: TGTGCCAGTAGTATAGACCCGTTCACAGATACGCAGTATTTT. Translation: CASSIDPFTDTQYF.

This rearrangement joins TRBV5-1 to TRBJ2-3; D is perhaps TRBD1 (5 bases). The V end lost 0 bases, the J end lost 0 bases, and 14 bases lay between the germline ends. The CDR3 runs 17 residues. CDR1 is SGHRS and CDR2 is YFSETQ in the germline V gene. The CDR3 here is CASSLDSFRQSTDTQYF. The CDR3 region has the DNA TGCGCCAGCAGCTTGGATTCGTTTCGACAGAGCACAGATACGCAGTATTTT.

The rearrangement joins TRBV21-1 to TRBJ2-7; TRBD1 is taken as the D call from the table, unchecked against the DNA. TRBV21-1 is deemed a pseudogene. This CDR3 contains 20 residues. The CDR3 DNA reads as TGTGCCACCAAGCTCTCCGACCAATCCTTCCGGGACAGGGGACCCTACGAGCAGTACTTC. Amino acids: CATKLSDQSFRDRGPYEQYF.

This chain uses TRBV11-2 with TRBJ2-3; TRBD2 agrees at 7 bases. Trimming at V came to 4 bases and at J to 5 bases, leaving 9 bases not matched to a gene. Germline V CDR1 and CDR2: SGHAT, FQNNGV. The CDR3 consists of 15 residues. CDR3 sequence reads: CASSSTGGVIDTQYF. The CDR3 DNA reads as TGTGCCAGCAGCTCCACGGGGGGAGTCATAGATACGCAGTATTTT.

The J gene is TRBJ2-5, the V gene TRBV6-2 or TRBV6-3; D perhaps matches TRBD2 (6 bases). The V gene's germline CDR1 is MNHEY and CDR2 SVGEGT. The CDR3 runs 16 residues. Trimming removed 4 bases at V and 0 bases at J, with 15 bases between. The CDR3 DNA reads TGTGCCAGCAGTTTCGCTAGCGAGTTGTACCAAGAGACCCAGTACTTC. Its translation: CASSFASELYQETQYF.

The rearrangement uses TRBV5-6 and TRBJ2-7; 10 nucleotides agree with TRBD1. This CDR3 has 15 residues. V shed 4 bases and J 5 bases; nucleotides not matched to a gene: 9. Germline loops: CDR1 SGHDT, CDR2 YYEEEE. The chain's CDR3 is CASSLDRGPRDEQYF. The CDR3, as DNA: TGTGCCAGCAGCCTTGACAGGGGGCCGAGGGACGAGCAGTACTTC.

This clone turned up a few times. V usage is TRBV28 and J usage is TRBJ1-1; D not certain. Germline values: CDR1 MDHEN, CDR2 SYDVKM. The CDR3 is 15 residues long. Trimming took off 5 bases at V and 1 base at J, with 14 bases between the two ends. CDR3 loop: CASSPEQNTNTEAFF. CDR3 coding DNA: TGTGCCAGCAGTCCCGAACAGAATACGAACACTGAAGCTTTCTTT.

The chain recombines TRBV18 with TRBJ2-3, with a tentative D call TRBD1 (6 bases). Deletions cut 6 bases from V and 4 bases from J, with 20 bases between. CDR1 is KGHSH, CDR2 LQKENI, per germline. The CDR3 is 16 residues long. The CDR3 region has the DNA TGTGCCAGCTCCCCCGGGACACCCCGGGCGGCAGATACGCAGTATTTT. It codes for CASSPGTPRAADTQYF.

The chain employs TRBV5-4 and TRBJ2-5; 8 bases match TRBD1. CDR1 and CDR2 (germline): SGHNT, YYREEE (reference sequence). The CDR3 sequence is 13 residues long. V was clipped by 9 bases and J by 5 bases; unmatched bases: 9. The CDR3 loop is CATLMDRVETQYF. CDR3 nucleotides: TGTGCCACCCTAATGGACAGGGTCGAGACCCAGTACTTC.

V and J are TRBV21-1 and TRBJ1-1. TRBV21-1 is recorded as a pseudogene. This CDR3 comprises 18 residues. CDR3: CASSKASDSSHRNTEAFF. The CDR3 DNA is TGTGCCAGCAGCAAAGCGTCCGACTCCTCACATCGGAACACTGAAGCTTTCTTT.

The V gene is TRBV5-4, the J gene TRBJ1-4, with TRBD1 identical over 7 bases. This CDR3 region has 15 residues. Germline CDR1 reads SGHNT; CDR2 reads YYREEE (reference sequence). Trimming cost V 4 bases and J 0 bases; bases outside gene matches: 3. This CDR3 is CASSAGQATNEKLFF. DNA of the CDR3: TGTGCCAGCAGCGCCGGACAGGCAACTAATGAAAAACTGTTTTTT.

The chain recombines TRBV3-1 (or the pseudogene TRBV3-2) with TRBJ2-5, with TRBD1 matching over 8 bases. CDR1 and CDR2 from the germline V gene are LGHDT and YNNKEL (reference sequence). The CDR3 has 16 residues. Losses at the gene ends were 2 bases for V and 2 bases for J; bases not matched to a gene: 7. The CDR3 reads CASSQTMQGAQETQYF. In DNA form, the CDR3 reads TGTGCCAGCAGCCAAACCATGCAGGGGGCTCAAGAGACCCAGTACTTC.

The rearrangement joins TRBV5-1 to TRBJ2-5; D gene uncertain. This CDR3 region has 17 residues. V lost 0 bases, J lost 1 base, and 16 bases lay in between. Looked up from germline, CDR1 is SGHRS and CDR2 is YFSETQ. Here the CDR3 reads CASSLAGGLSGQETQYF. DNA of the CDR3: TGCGCCAGCAGCTTGGCCGGCGGATTGTCGGGCCAAGAGACCCAGTACTTC.

The genes are TRBV4-2 and TRBJ2-1; the match to TRBD1 covers 8 bases. This CDR3 comprises 15 residues. V gave up 3 bases and J gave up 5 bases; unmatched junction bases: 6. Germline V gives CDR1 LGHNA, CDR2 YNFKEQ. This CDR3 is CASSQTGEGDNEQFF. The CDR3 DNA follows: TGTGCCAGCAGCCAGACAGGGGAAGGAGACAATGAGCAGTTCTTC.

The chain links TRBV7-2 to TRBJ1-3, with D possibly matching TRBD1 (6 bases). From germline, CDR1 is SGHTA and CDR2 FQGNSA. The CDR3 consists of 15 residues. V shed 2 bases and J shed 3 bases, with 11 bases lying between them. The DNA for the CDR3 is TGTGCCAGCAGCTTACAGGGGTGGATTGGAAACACCATATATTTT. Translation gives CASSLQGWIGNTIYF.

The chain combines TRBV7-9 with TRBJ2-1, with 15 bases aligning to TRBD2. The V gene's germline CDR1 is SEHNR and CDR2 FQNEAQ (reference sequence). J was trimmed by 5 bases and V by 5 bases; bases with no gene match: 7. There are 17 residues in the CDR3. The DNA for the CDR3 is TGTGCCAGCAGCGGACTAGCGGGGGGGCGAGGGAACAATGAGCAGTTCTTC. It yields the protein CASSGLAGGRGNNEQFF. Together with reference TRBV7-9 and TRBJ2-1, the CDR3 gives the full variable domain: DTGVSQNPRHKITKRGQNVTFRCDPISEHNRLYWYRQTLGQGPEFLTYFQNEAQLEKSRLLSDRFSAERPKGSFSTLEIQRTEQGDSAMYLCASSGLAGGRGNNEQFFGPGTRLTVL.

The chain recombines TRBV4-3 with TRBJ1-1, with D possibly TRBD1 on 6 matching bases. This CDR3 has 15 residues. V dropped 1 base and J dropped 0 bases, with 9 bases sitting between them. CDR1 is LGHNA and CDR2 is YSLEER in the germline V gene. CDR3 sequence reads: CASSQGGLLNTEAFF. The CDR3 coding sequence is TGCGCCAGCAGCCAAGGGGGGCTTTTGAACACTGAAGCTTTCTTT.

The J gene is TRBJ2-1, the V gene TRBV6-1; tentatively, D is TRBD1 (6 bases). Germline assignment: CDR1 MNHNS and CDR2 SASEGT. Between the trimmed V and J ends, which lost 0 bases and 6 bases, there was a span of 12 bases. This CDR3 is 15 amino acids long. The CDR3 nucleotides read TGTGCCAGCAGTGAAGCGGGGACATACATCAATGAGCAGTTCTTC. The encoded protein is CASSEAGTYINEQFF.

The rearrangement links TRBV7-2 to TRBJ2-7, with TRBD1 matching over 10 bases. Trimming removed 6 bases from V and 3 bases from J; junction bases left unmatched: 5. Germline loops: CDR1 SGHTA, CDR2 FQGNSA. The CDR3 is made up of 14 amino acids. The CDR3 loop reads CASRRQGAVYEQYF. The CDR3 nucleotides are TGTGCCAGCAGAAGACAGGGGGCGGTCTACGAGCAGTACTTC. Variable domain in full (rest from reference TRBV7-2 and TRBJ2-7): GAGVSQSPSNKVTEKGKDVELRCDPISGHTALYWYRQSLGQGLEFLIYFQGNSAPDKSGLPSDRFSAERTGGSVSTLTIQRTQQEDSAVYLCASRRQGAVYEQYFGPGTRLTVT.

The chain uses TRBV19 and TRBJ2-1, with D possibly matching TRBD2 (5 bases). Trimming left V 4 bases short and J 3 bases short, with 22 bases between. Germline loops: CDR1 LNHDA, CDR2 SQIVND (reference sequence). The CDR3 loop spans 18 amino acids. CDR3 bases: TGTGCCAGTAGTAAGGACCCGCCGGGAAGGGCATACTACAATGAGCAGTTCTTC. Translation gives CASSKDPPGRAYYNEQFF. The full variable domain, with the rest looked up from reference TRBV19 and TRBJ2-1, is DGGITQSPKYLFRKEGQNVTLSCEQNLNHDAMYWYRQDPGQGLRLIYYSQIVNDFQKGDIAEGYSVSREKKESFPLTVTSAQKNPTAFYLCASSKDPPGRAYYNEQFFGPGTRLTVL.

This chain joins TRBV28 and TRBJ2-1, with TRBD2 identical over 14 bases. Germline CDR1 is MDHEN and CDR2 is SYDVKM. The CDR3 runs to 14 residues. The V segment lost 5 bases and the J segment 14 bases; nucleotides outside the gene matches: 8. The CDR3 bases are TGTGCCAGCAGTGGGGGACTAGCGGGAGTGATTGAGTTCTTC. The encoded protein is CASSGGLAGVIEFF.

This clone was detected once. V is TRBV6-2 or TRBV6-3 and J is TRBJ2-1; 12 bases fit TRBD2. This CDR3 is built from 21 residues. Germline V gene lookup returns CDR1 MNHEY and CDR2 SVGEGT. The ends lost 0 bases at V and 0 bases at J; junction bases unmatched: 12. The CDR3 DNA follows: TGTGCCAGCAGTTACTCGAGGGGCCTGGGACTAGCGGGCGCCTCCTACAATGAGCAGTTCTTC. It translates to CASSYSRGLGLAGASYNEQFF.

The chain employs TRBV7-2 and TRBJ2-1; D might be TRBD1 (5 bases). The length of the CDR3 is 16 residues. Trimming took off 5 bases at V and 0 bases at J, with 14 bases between the two ends. Germline V CDR1 and CDR2: SGHTA, FQGNSA. The CDR3 bases are TGTGCCAGCAGCACTGCAGGGCATGCCTCCTACAATGAGCAGTTCTTC. The encoded protein is CASSTAGHASYNEQFF. Complete variable domain (other parts from reference TRBV7-2 and TRBJ2-1): GAGVSQSPSNKVTEKGKDVELRCDPISGHTALYWYRQSLGQGLEFLIYFQGNSAPDKSGLPSDRFSAERTGGSVSTLTIQRTQQEDSAVYLCASSTAGHASYNEQFFGPGTRLTVL.